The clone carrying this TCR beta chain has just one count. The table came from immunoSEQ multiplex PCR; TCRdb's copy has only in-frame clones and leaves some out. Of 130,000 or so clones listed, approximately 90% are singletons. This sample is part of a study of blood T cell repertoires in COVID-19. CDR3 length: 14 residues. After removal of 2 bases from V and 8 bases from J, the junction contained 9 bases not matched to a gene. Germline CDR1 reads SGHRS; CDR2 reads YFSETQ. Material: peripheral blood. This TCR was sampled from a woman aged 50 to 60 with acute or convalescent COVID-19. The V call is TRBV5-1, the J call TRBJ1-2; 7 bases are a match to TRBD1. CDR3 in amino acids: CASSFSQGGNGYTF. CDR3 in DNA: TGCGCCAGCAGCTTTTCGCAGGGGGGAAACGGCTACACCTTC.